Below are 32 T cell receptor beta chains sequenced from a single sample in a study of regulatory T cells in long-lasting Graves disease. Time point described: persistent/refractory GD, antithyroid drugs over 5 years with positive TRAb. After RNA was extracted from PBMCs, the TCR library was made from it. Arm-PCR of CDR3 regions and iRepertoire HTBI primers were the basis on which TCR beta libraries were built. In TCRdb, the multiplex PCR reads were re-called with MiXCR into one record per CDR3 protein. The profile shows roughly 500,000 distinct CDR3 sequences, roughly a fifth of them singletons. Sequences were derived from peripheral blood mononuclear cells (PBMCs), sampled when the disease was refractory, from a patient treated with antithyroid drugs. The origin of the receptors is a female donor with Graves disease.

This clonotype showed up just a few times. This chain joins TRBV7-9 and TRBJ1-4; no clear D. There are 16 residues in the CDR3. Germline CDR1 SEHNR, CDR2 FQNEAQ (reference sequence). The V end lost 5 bases, the J end lost 6 bases, and 19 bases lay between the germline ends. CDR3 loop: CASSPLLALGYEKLFF. CDR3 coding DNA: TGTGCCAGCAGCCCGCTGCTGGCTCTCGGGTATGAAAAACTGTTTTTT.

The chain carries TRBV20-1 and TRBJ2-2, with 8 positions matching TRBD1. Unmatched junction bases numbered 4, after V lost 4 bases and J lost 6 bases. CDR1 is DFQATT and CDR2 is SNEGSKA in the germline V gene (reference sequence). The length of the CDR3 is 13 residues. The CDR3 sequence is CSANPTGAGELFF. The CDR3 region has the DNA TGCAGTGCTAACCCGACAGGGGCCGGGGAGCTGTTTTTT.

This clonotype was picked up a small number of times. The V gene is TRBV4-3, the J gene TRBJ2-1, with TRBD1 matching 8 bases. The CDR3 covers 16 residues. V shed 1 base, J shed 10 bases, and the junction held 12 bases outside the gene matches. Germline V gene sequence: CDR1 LGHNA, CDR2 YSLEER. CDR3 DNA: TGCGCCAGCAGCCAAGGAGGGATGACAGGGGTAACGGAGCAGTTCTTC. Protein product: CASSQGGMTGVTEQFF.

This clonotype has a count of ten or more. This rearrangement joins TRBV3-1 to TRBJ1-2; D gene ambiguous. From germline, CDR1 is LGHDT and CDR2 YNNKEL (reference sequence). The CDR3 consists of 13 residues. V shed 0 bases and J shed 5 bases, with 7 bases lying between them. This CDR3 reads CASSQDEGYGYTF. The CDR3, as DNA: TGTGCCAGCAGCCAAGACGAAGGGTATGGCTACACCTTC.

There are many counts of this clonotype. The genes are TRBV13 and TRBJ2-7; D is unresolved. CDR3 length: 11 residues. Trimming pared 5 bases from V and 7 bases from J, leaving 9 bases between. Germline-derived CDR1 and CDR2 are PRHDT and FYEKMQ (reference sequence). The CDR3 DNA reads as TGTGCCAGCAGCCTGCCGTTGGAGCAGTACTTC. As protein: CASSLPLEQYF.

In this sample, this clonotype turned up a few times. This rearrangement joins TRBV5-1 to TRBJ1-1; TRBD1 matches 7 bases. CDR3 length: 12 amino acids. V dropped 4 bases and J dropped 6; count of bases not matched to a gene: 3. Germline V gives CDR1 SGHRS, CDR2 YFSETQ. The CDR3 loop is CASSPGQAEAFF. The CDR3 DNA is TGCGCCAGCAGCCCCGGACAGGCTGAAGCTTTCTTT.

This chain connects TRBV2 to TRBJ2-1; D possibly corresponds to TRBD2 (7 bases). Trimming cost V 7 bases and J 2 bases, with 9 bases left between them. Germline lookup yields CDR1 SNHLY and CDR2 FYNNEI. This CDR3 has 13 residues. The CDR3 loop is CASTGGPYNEQFF. The DNA for the CDR3 is TGTGCCAGCACCGGGGGGCCCTACAATGAGCAGTTCTTC.

In this sample, this clonotype turned up many times. The gene calls are TRBV4-3 and TRBJ2-2; perhaps TRBD1 as D (5 bases). Germline V gives CDR1 LGHNA, CDR2 YSLEER. This CDR3 has 16 amino acids. Deletions cut 0 bases from V and 6 bases from J, with 14 bases between. The CDR3: CASSQDLAGLSGELFF. DNA for the CDR3: TGCGCCAGCAGCCAAGATCTTGCAGGGCTTTCCGGGGAGCTGTTTTTT.

The genes are TRBV10-3 and TRBJ1-6; no definite D call. With 2 bases removed from V and 8 bases from J, the gap between germline ends came to 10 bases. The CDR3 covers 14 residues. The germline V gene encodes CDR1 ENHRY and CDR2 SYGVKD. The CDR3 DNA follows: TGTGCCATCAGTGAGCAAGACGGATATTCACCCCTCCACTTT. Its translation: CAISEQDGYSPLHF.

The V and J genes are TRBV11-3 and TRBJ2-3; possibly TRBD2 for D (5 bases). Germline CDR1 SGHNT, CDR2 YENEEA. The V end was cut by 8 bases, the J end by 2 bases, with 8 bases between. The CDR3 has 12 residues. CDR3 in amino acids: CASVGITDTQYF. CDR3 coding DNA: TGTGCCAGCGTCGGGATCACAGATACGCAGTATTTT.

This clonotype was observed many times. J is TRBJ1-1 and V is TRBV19; D call uncertain. The CDR3 is 13 amino acids. V was cut by 7 bases and J by 3 bases, with 12 bases left in between. Germline V gene lookup returns CDR1 LNHDA and CDR2 SQIVND (reference sequence). CDR3 loop: CASMGNTYTEAFF. CDR3 coding DNA: TGTGCCAGTATGGGAAACACCTACACTGAAGCTTTCTTT.

This clonotype was counted ten times or more. The chain links TRBV11-2 to TRBJ2-7, with a weak D call TRBD2 (6 bases). V lost 5 bases and J 3 bases, leaving 23 bases between the germline ends. The germline gives CDR1 SGHAT, CDR2 FQNNGV. This CDR3 is 17 amino acids long. Here the CDR3 DNA reads TGTGCCAGCAGCCTGGACCCGCCTCTAGCGACTAACTACGAGCAGTACTTC. Encoded protein: CASSLDPPLATNYEQYF.

This clonotype was picked up many times. Written as DNA, the CDR3 is TGTGCCACCAGTGATCCGGGACGGAACACCGGGGAGCTGTTTTTT. This gives the protein CATSDPGRNTGELFF. The genes are TRBV24-1 and TRBJ2-2; either TRBD1 or TRBD2 may fit D (5 bases each). Per the germline V gene, CDR1 is KGHDR and CDR2 is SFDVKD. This CDR3 spans 15 amino acids. Trimming removed 3 bases at V and 1 base at J, with 8 bases between.

This clonotype was seen many times. The gene calls are TRBV27 and TRBJ1-1; 8 nucleotides match TRBD1. From germline, CDR1 is MNHEY and CDR2 SMNVEV (reference sequence). There are 16 residues in the CDR3. The V segment lost 5 bases and the J segment 0 bases; nucleotides outside the gene matches: 8. The CDR3 spells CASSLNRGGMNTEAFF. Written as DNA, the CDR3 is TGTGCCAGCAGTCTCAACAGGGGGGGCATGAACACTGAAGCTTTCTTT.

In DNA form, the CDR3 reads TGTGCCAGCAGCTTAGAGCTCCGAAGGTATAATTCACCCCTCCACTTT. The encoded protein is CASSLELRRYNSPLHF. V usage is TRBV7-2 and J usage is TRBJ1-6; D gene ambiguous. The V gene's germline CDR1 is SGHTA and CDR2 FQGNSA. V was shortened by 1 base and J by 4 bases, with 11 bases between the two germline ends. This CDR3 is built from 16 residues.

This sequence joins TRBV24-1 and TRBJ2-3, with 12 bases matching TRBD2. This CDR3 is 18 amino acids long. Germline CDR1 is KGHDR and CDR2 is SFDVKD. V was clipped by 2 bases and J by 0 bases; unmatched bases: 5. CDR3 sequence reads: CATSDWEGTSGSTDTQYF. The CDR3 DNA is TGTGCCACCAGTGATTGGGAAGGGACTAGCGGGAGCACAGATACGCAGTATTTT.

This clonotype was picked up a small number of times. The chain joins TRBV5-4 to TRBJ1-4; possible D gene TRBD1, 6 bases. This CDR3 region has 15 residues. Germline values: CDR1 SGHNT, CDR2 YYREEE (reference sequence). V lost 3 bases, J lost 4 bases, and 13 bases lay in between. In DNA, the CDR3 is TGTGCCAGCAGCTCTAACAGGGCCTATAATGAAAAACTGTTTTTT. This encodes CASSSNRAYNEKLFF.

This clonotype was picked up a small number of times. V gene TRBV9 combines with J gene TRBJ1-1; 9 bases line up with TRBD1. Germline CDR1 reads SGDLS; CDR2 reads YYNGEE. The CDR3 contains 15 residues. Unmatched junction bases numbered 6, after V lost 1 base and J lost 5 bases. The CDR3 protein is CASSVLTGGSTEAFF. CDR3 bases: TGTGCCAGCAGCGTATTAACAGGGGGCTCGACTGAAGCTTTCTTT.

This chain links TRBV4-3 with TRBJ2-7; no reliable D call. V gave up 0 bases and J gave up 7 bases, with 13 bases separating them. The germline V gene has CDR1 LGHNA and CDR2 YSLEER. This CDR3 contains 14 residues. The CDR3 here is CASSQDWLVAEQYF. The CDR3 coding sequence is TGCGCCAGCAGCCAAGATTGGCTAGTTGCGGAGCAGTACTTC.

This clonotype was picked up many times. The V and J genes are TRBV6-1 and TRBJ2-7, with D maybe TRBD1 (6 bases). V was cut by 9 bases and J by 3 bases, with 15 bases left in between. The CDR3 runs 13 residues. Germline V gene sequence: CDR1 MNHNS, CDR2 SASEGT. CDR3 amino acids: CASAISQGYEQYF. CDR3 in DNA: TGTGCCAGTGCGATTTCACAGGGCTACGAGCAGTACTTC.

The table lists this clonotype with a few counts. V is TRBV4-1 and J is TRBJ2-5; weak D call: TRBD2 (6 bases). The CDR3 contains 15 residues. CDR1 and CDR2 from the germline V gene are MGHRA and YSYEKL. V shed 2 bases and J shed 2 bases, with 12 bases lying between them. In nucleotides, the CDR3 is TGCGCCAGCAGCCAATTGCCGGGGGAACAAGAGACCCAGTACTTC. It codes for CASSQLPGEQETQYF.

J is TRBJ2-3 and V is TRBV28; D remains ambiguous. Germline V CDR1 and CDR2: MDHEN, SYDVKM. V lost 7 bases, J lost 7 bases, and 9 bases lay in between. The CDR3 contains 11 residues. This CDR3 reads CASNYQHTQYF. The CDR3 DNA follows: TGTGCCAGCAACTACCAACATACGCAGTATTTT.

Details on this clonotype: A much larger clonotype is one base distant, so this may be a read error. CDR3 residues: CASSLAFRNTEAFF. Written as DNA, the CDR3 is TGTGCCAGCAGTTTAGCGTTCCGGAACACTGAAGCTTTCTTT. The V call is TRBV12-3 or TRBV12-4, the J call TRBJ1-1, with D unclear. CDR3 length: 14 residues. Trimming took 0 bases from V and 1 from J, leaving 6 bases between them.

The V call is TRBV20-1, the J call TRBJ1-1, with D perhaps TRBD1 (5 bases). Germline CDR1 and CDR2: DFQATT and SNEGSKA (reference sequence). Trimming shortened V by 6 bases and J by 1 base, and 15 bases separated the two germline ends. The CDR3 has 14 residues. CDR3 residues: CSAPQWGENTEAFF. The CDR3 coding sequence is TGCAGTGCGCCCCAGTGGGGGGAGAACACTGAAGCTTTCTTT.

This chain uses TRBV3-1 with TRBJ1-3, with D possibly TRBD1 on 5 matching bases. The CDR3 covers 14 residues. CDR1 LGHDT and CDR2 YNNKEL come from the germline V gene (reference sequence). Trimming left V 4 bases short and J 2 bases short, with 9 bases between. For the CDR3, the DNA is TGTGCCAGCAGCCCAGGGAGGCCTGGAAACACCATATATTTT. Protein: CASSPGRPGNTIYF.

The chain employs TRBV12-5 and TRBJ1-2; 7 nucleotides agree with TRBD1. CDR3 length: 15 amino acids. The germline CDR1 and CDR2 sequences are LGHNT and FRNRAP. Trimming removed 0 bases from V and 3 bases from J; junction bases left unmatched: 4. CDR3 in amino acids: CASGLVRGTDYGYTF. In DNA, the CDR3 is TGTGCTAGTGGTTTGGTACGGGGGACAGACTATGGCTACACCTTC.

The CDR3 loop reads CASTQGGDGSSYEQYF. The DNA of the CDR3 is TGTGCCAGCACCCAGGGGGGGGACGGGAGCTCCTACGAGCAGTACTTC. The chain carries TRBV7-6 and TRBJ2-7; either TRBD1 or TRBD2 may fit D (7 bases each). Germline V lookup: CDR1 SGHVS, CDR2 FNYEAQ. Trimming shortened V by 7 bases and J by 0 bases, and 19 bases separated the two germline ends. This CDR3 contains 16 residues.

Regarding this clonotype: The junction differs from germline at one of its ends, possibly a read error. The chain links TRBV4-1 to TRBJ2-3, with D uncertain. Germline CDR1 MGHRA, CDR2 YSYEKL. The CDR3 has 13 residues. The CDR3 DNA is TGTGCCAGCAGCTCATCGATGTGGGATACGCAGTATTTT. Its protein product is CASSSSMWDTQYF.

The chain joins TRBV20-1 to TRBJ1-2; 9 bases map to TRBD1. The CDR3 consists of 16 residues. The germline V gene encodes CDR1 DFQATT and CDR2 SNEGSKA (reference sequence). Trimming at V came to 3 bases and at J to 4 bases, leaving 12 bases not matched to a gene. CDR3 sequence: CSASELPGQGGYGYTF. CDR3 DNA sequence: TGCAGTGCTAGTGAACTACCGGGACAGGGAGGCTATGGCTACACCTTC.

Ten or more counts support this clonotype. The J gene is TRBJ2-6, the V gene TRBV11-2, with 10 bases aligning to TRBD1. This CDR3 contains 18 residues. Germline CDR1 reads SGHAT; CDR2 reads FQNNGV. Trimming at V came to 6 bases and at J to 4 bases, leaving 12 bases not matched to a gene. The CDR3 here is CASRRPGQGNRGANVLTF. CDR3 DNA sequence: TGTGCCAGCAGACGTCCGGGACAGGGGAACCGGGGGGCCAACGTCCTGACTTTC.

CDR3 DNA sequence: TGTGCCAGCAGCTTGGCTTTAGCCGCCGGGGAGCAGTACTTC. This translates into CASSLALAAGEQYF. The J gene is TRBJ2-7, the V gene TRBV11-1; D gene uncertain. The CDR3 consists of 14 residues. Germline CDR1 reads SGHAT; CDR2 reads FQDESV (reference sequence). Trimming shortened V by 3 bases and J by 7 bases, and 16 bases separated the two germline ends.

V usage is TRBV29-1 and J usage is TRBJ1-1; 9 bases map to TRBD1. J gave up 6 bases and V 7 bases, and 9 bases lay outside the gene matches. The germline V gene encodes CDR1 SQVTM and CDR2 ANQGSEA. The CDR3 runs 13 residues. The CDR3 nucleotides are TGCAGCGGGGGGGGACAGGGAAACCCTGAAGCTTTCTTT. Translated, it gives CSGGGQGNPEAFF.